This T cell receptor beta chain originates from a study of blood T cells in healthy people across ages. Notes on the study in general: Estimates drawn from one million T cells were deemed to understate diversity.

For the second PCR, which ran for roughly 6 to 11 cycles, a sample-barcoded 5' primer and a J-beta primer mix were used. TCRdb ran MiXCR on the 5' RACE reads and lists one entry per CDR3 protein. The data show around 1.7 million distinct CDR3 sequences, 28% seen once. This clonotype was found many times. The antigen is not known. Germline-derived CDR1 and CDR2 are MNHEY and SVGAGI. The V gene lost 0 bases and the J gene lost 5 bases, with 10 bases spanning the gap. CDR3 length equals 14 residues. Approximately 10 milliliters was the volume of peripheral blood drawn from each donor. The source is a woman aged 25 to 45 in good health. Sequencing input: blood. This rearrangement joins TRBV6-5 to TRBJ2-5; D possibly corresponds to TRBD2 (5 bases). The CDR3 reads CASSYSGVDETQYF. The CDR3 DNA reads TGTGCCAGCAGTTACTCCGGGGTCGATGAGACCCAGTACTTC.